These 24 T cell receptor beta chains came from one sample sequenced in a study of beta chain features in type 1 diabetes. Study findings and constraints: Shorter TCRB CDR3s, moderately but significantly so, were found in Type 1 diabetes patients in all four CD4+ subsets.

Antigens for these TCRs are unknown. The entirety of the isolated RNA underwent reverse transcription, so expressed TCRB transcripts were sequenced. Method: immunoSEQ multiplex PCR; TCRdb's copy keeps in-frame clones and lacks some. The repertoire consists of hundreds of thousands of clones, with roughly 12% occurring once and the leading ten covering 0.022%. The sequencing sample was made of naive CD4+ T cells from blood. The source is a man between 18 and 29 years old with type 1 diabetes.

The V and J genes are TRBV30 and TRBJ2-5; D ambiguous. This CDR3 contains 13 residues. Trimming removed 1 base at V and 1 base at J, with 7 bases between. Germline V gene lookup returns CDR1 GTSNPN and CDR2 SVGIG (reference sequence). In nucleotides, the CDR3 is TGTGCCTGGAGTGCGCAGATCCAAGAGACCCAGTACTTC. The encoded protein is CAWSAQIQETQYF.

There are a few counts of this clone. The CDR3 here is CSVAGDGYTF. The DNA for the CDR3 is TGCAGCGTTGCAGGAGATGGCTACACCTTC. The gene calls are TRBV29-1 and TRBJ1-2; no reliable D call. V was clipped by 4 bases and J by 6 bases, with 6 bases between them. Germline V CDR1 and CDR2: SQVTM, ANQGSEA. The CDR3 loop spans 10 amino acids.

The sample holds a few counts of this clone. This sequence joins TRBV25-1 and TRBJ2-7, with unresolved D. The CDR3 is 12 amino acids. Between the trimmed V and J ends, which lost 6 bases and 3 bases, there was a span of 9 bases. CDR1 MGHDK and CDR2 SYGVNS come from the germline V gene. CDR3 loop: CASSLASYEQYF. The DNA for the CDR3 is TGTGCCAGCAGCTTAGCTAGCTACGAGCAGTACTTC.

The sample holds a few counts of this clone. Other DNA sequences in this specimen translate into the identical CDR3. The chain recombines TRBV28 with TRBJ1-2, with D hard to call. Trimming stripped 1 base from V and 6 bases from J, with 3 bases between. This CDR3 spans 11 amino acids. The germline CDR1 and CDR2 sequences are MDHEN and SYDVKM. The CDR3 DNA follows: TGTGCCAGCAGTTTATCGCATGGCTACACCTTC. Protein sequence: CASSLSHGYTF.

This clone was seen more than once but under ten times. V usage is TRBV21-1 and J usage is TRBJ1-1; the DNA was not compared with TRBD1, the D call given in the table. TRBV21-1 corresponds to a pseudogene. There are 11 residues in the CDR3. CDR3: CASSTHPHRVF. CDR3 in DNA: TGTGCCAGCAGCACACATCCCCACAGGGTCTTT.

This clone was found a few times. Other DNA sequences in this specimen translate into the identical CDR3. V gene TRBV30 combines with J gene TRBJ2-7; D is unresolved. The CDR3 runs 11 residues. CDR1 is GTSNPN, CDR2 SVGIG, per germline (reference sequence). V lost 0 bases and J 2 bases, leaving 2 bases between the germline ends. The CDR3 sequence is CAWSVAYEQYF. The CDR3, as DNA: TGTGCCTGGAGTGTAGCCTACGAGCAGTACTTC.

This clone has more than one count but fewer than ten. Other DNA sequences in the sample encode the same CDR3. The chain combines TRBV7-2 with TRBJ2-3; D gene ambiguous. V was shortened by 2 bases and J by 0 bases, with 6 bases between the two germline ends. Germline CDR1 and CDR2: SGHTA and FQGNSA. The CDR3 contains 14 residues. The CDR3 reads CASSLRRSTDTQYF. The CDR3 nucleotides read TGTGCCAGCAGCTTAAGGCGAAGCACAGATACGCAGTATTTT.

This clone appeared a few times. The chain couples TRBV7-2 to TRBJ2-7, with D perhaps TRBD1 (5 bases). V shed 6 bases and J shed 3 bases, with 9 bases lying between them. Germline CDR1 reads SGHTA; CDR2 reads FQGNSA. The CDR3 is made up of 12 amino acids. CDR3 sequence reads: CASSQDSYEQYF. The DNA of the CDR3 is TGTGCCAGCAGTCAAGACAGCTACGAGCAGTACTTC. The full variable domain, in which reference TRBV7-2 and TRBJ2-7 provide the parts outside the CDR3, is GAGVSQSPSNKVTEKGKDVELRCDPISGHTALYWYRQSLGQGLEFLIYFQGNSAPDKSGLPSDRFSAERTGGSVSTLTIQRTQQEDSAVYLCASSQDSYEQYFGPGTRLTVT.

V and J are TRBV5-1 and TRBJ2-1; 10 bases align to TRBD2. Germline V lookup: CDR1 SGHRS, CDR2 YFSETQ. The CDR3 spans 15 residues. V was clipped by 0 bases and J by 6 bases; unmatched bases: 3. The CDR3 sequence is CASSLETSGSNEQFF. CDR3 DNA: TGCGCCAGCAGCTTGGAGACTAGCGGGTCCAATGAGCAGTTCTTC.

The rearrangement links TRBV30 to TRBJ1-4; TRBD1 matches at 7 bases. The CDR3 spans 15 residues. The germline V gene encodes CDR1 GTSNPN and CDR2 SVGIG (reference sequence). Trimming removed 6 bases from V and 4 bases from J; junction bases left unmatched: 11. As DNA, the CDR3 is TGTGCCTGTACCCTGGGACAGCTTTATAATGAAAAACTGTTTTTT. Its protein is CACTLGQLYNEKLFF.

The sample holds a few counts of this clone. V and J are TRBV29-1 and TRBJ2-4, with D possibly matching TRBD1 (6 bases). This CDR3 contains 13 residues. Germline CDR1 reads SQVTM; CDR2 reads ANQGSEA. The germline V and J ends were trimmed by 4 bases and 1 base, with 8 bases remaining between them. Here the CDR3 DNA reads TGCAGCGTTGGACAGGAGGCCAAAAACATTCAGTACTTC. Translated, it gives CSVGQEAKNIQYF.

V gene TRBV14 combines with J gene TRBJ2-5; the D gene is possibly TRBD2 (5 bases). This CDR3 spans 13 amino acids. Trimming left V 1 base short and J 10 bases short, with 13 bases between. Germline CDR1 SGHDN, CDR2 FVKESK. Here the CDR3 DNA reads TGTGCCAGCAGCCAAGTCCCCCGCCGGGACCAGTACTTC. This gives the protein CASSQVPRRDQYF.

The V and J genes are TRBV2 and TRBJ1-5, with 8 bases lining up with TRBD1. The length of the CDR3 is 15 residues. Unmatched junction bases numbered 5, after V lost 7 bases and J lost 0 bases. CDR1 SNHLY and CDR2 FYNNEI come from the germline V gene. CDR3 loop: CASNSGGYSNQPQHF. The CDR3 DNA reads as TGTGCCAGCAATTCAGGGGGCTATAGCAATCAGCCCCAGCATTTT.

This clone occurred a few times. The CDR3: CASSPGDRSGEKLFF. CDR3 in DNA: TGTGCCAGCAGTCCCGGGGACAGGTCTGGGGAAAAACTGTTTTTT. The rearrangement links TRBV27 to TRBJ1-4; 8 positions match TRBD1. V trimming: 5 bases; J trimming: 8 bases; junction bases outside the gene matches: 10. The CDR3 runs to 15 residues. Germline CDR1 MNHEY, CDR2 SMNVEV (reference sequence).

In this sample, this clone turned up once. V and J are TRBV12-5 and TRBJ2-1; D remains unclear. Trimming removed 2 bases from V and 3 bases from J, with 5 bases in between. In germline, CDR1 is LGHNT, CDR2 FRNRAP. The CDR3 sequence is 13 residues long. CDR3 bases: TGTGCTAGTGGTTTGTGGTTCTACAATGAGCAGTTCTTC. Translating it yields CASGLWFYNEQFF.

The chain joins TRBV7-9 to TRBJ2-7, with D perhaps matching TRBD1 (5 bases). V was cut by 5 bases and J by 3 bases, with 17 bases left in between. The length of the CDR3 is 15 residues. The germline V gene encodes CDR1 SEHNR and CDR2 FQNEAQ (reference sequence). The CDR3 is CASSLAARVGYEQYF. As DNA, the CDR3 is TGTGCCAGCAGCCTCGCGGCCAGGGTGGGCTACGAGCAGTACTTC.

This clone was detected a few times. V and J are TRBV11-2 and TRBJ2-7, with 8 nucleotides matching TRBD1. Trimming took 1 base from V and 2 from J; bases not matched to a gene: 10. The CDR3 loop spans 17 amino acids. In germline, CDR1 is SGHAT, CDR2 FQNNGV. The CDR3 nucleotides are TGTGCCAGCAGCTTAGGGCCACCGGGACAGGAGACCTACGAGCAGTACTTC. Translating gives CASSLGPPGQETYEQYF.

The V gene is TRBV2, the J gene TRBJ2-3, with a tentative D call TRBD1 (6 bases). CDR1 is SNHLY, CDR2 FYNNEI, per germline. The CDR3 is made up of 14 amino acids. Trimming took off 7 bases at V and 0 bases at J, with 11 bases between the two ends. This chain's CDR3 is CASMGAFSTDTQYF. CDR3 DNA: TGTGCCAGCATGGGGGCCTTTAGCACAGATACGCAGTATTTT.

This chain connects TRBV30 to TRBJ1-1, with D hard to call. The CDR3 is 13 amino acids. CDR1 and CDR2 from the germline V gene are GTSNPN and SVGIG (reference sequence). The V end was cut by 0 bases, the J end by 10 bases, with 15 bases between. CDR3 loop: CAWSVSSEDGAFF. CDR3 nucleotides: TGTGCCTGGAGTGTGTCTTCCGAGGACGGAGCTTTCTTT.

CDR3 DNA sequence: TGCGCCAGCAGCCTACCCGGACAGGGACTTATGGGCAATCAGCCCCAGCATTTT. Its protein is CASSLPGQGLMGNQPQHF. The rearrangement uses TRBV4-1 and TRBJ1-5; 8 bases are shared with TRBD1. Germline-derived CDR1 and CDR2 are MGHRA and YSYEKL. The CDR3 has 18 residues. V trimming: 4 bases; J trimming: 2 bases; junction bases outside the gene matches: 13.

The sample holds a few counts of this clone. The J gene is TRBJ1-1, the V gene TRBV30, with D perhaps matching TRBD1 (6 bases). Germline V gives CDR1 GTSNPN, CDR2 SVGIG (reference sequence). The CDR3 consists of 13 residues. Deletions cut 3 bases from V and 2 bases from J, with 10 bases between. CDR3 region: CAWSGQFNTEAFF. The CDR3 DNA follows: TGTGCCTGGAGCGGACAGTTTAACACTGAAGCTTTCTTT.

V is TRBV7-9 and J is TRBJ2-1; D is ambiguous. The ends were cut back, 2 bases at V and 0 bases at J, with 11 bases in the middle. The CDR3 is made up of 16 amino acids. Germline CDR1 and CDR2: SEHNR and FQNEAQ (reference sequence). CDR3 sequence (DNA): TGTGCCAGCAGCTTAAATCCTGCGGTCTCCTACAATGAGCAGTTCTTC. Its translation is CASSLNPAVSYNEQFF. Full variable domain (remainder filled in from reference TRBV7-9 and TRBJ2-1): DTGVSQNPRHKITKRGQNVTFRCDPISEHNRLYWYRQTLGQGPEFLTYFQNEAQLEKSRLLSDRFSAERPKGSFSTLEIQRTEQGDSAMYLCASSLNPAVSYNEQFFGPGTRLTVL.

The gene calls are TRBV2 and TRBJ1-1; D gene unclear. This CDR3 is built from 12 residues. Trimming stripped 9 bases from V and 4 bases from J, with 12 bases between. Looked up from germline, CDR1 is SNHLY and CDR2 is FYNNEI. CDR3 loop: CASINSGTEAFF. The CDR3 DNA is TGTGCCAGTATCAATTCTGGCACTGAAGCTTTCTTT.

The chain recombines TRBV5-4 with TRBJ1-6; D is ambiguous. Per the germline V gene, CDR1 is SGHNT and CDR2 is YYREEE (reference sequence). This CDR3 is 14 amino acids long. Trimming took off 1 base at V and 7 bases at J, with 9 bases between the two ends. As DNA, the CDR3 is TGTGCCAGCAGCTTGACCCAGCCCAATTCACCCCTCCACTTT. Protein sequence: CASSLTQPNSPLHF.